This T cell receptor beta chain was captured by sequencing in a study of blood T cell repertoires in COVID-19 (dated by TCRdb to about 2020). Background for the entire study: Collaborator samples came from the United States, Italy and Spain and covered acute and convalescent phases of COVID-19. Where HLA class I and class II types were available, the types were taken from metadata supplied by the sample provider, not from assay-based typing. Subjects who had been exposed to COVID-19, were actively infected with it, or had recovered from it provided the deeply sampled blood TCRbeta repertoires that made up the dataset. Samples came from the ongoing ImmuneRACE study (first 160 participants) plus 1,254 subjects from 6 global collaborators. The repertoires were released in a freely available public database intended as a resource for research on the immune response to SARS-CoV-2. The material from the prospective study consisted of cDNA or gDNA derived from T cells, B-cell-depleted T cells, or PBMCs. The sample metadata nearly always contained a de-identified subject ID, COVID-19 status, age in years and sex.

Study-wide conclusions, independent of this receptor: Clinical and demographic metadata were provided uncurated, with the amount varying by source and participant.

Each collaborating institution followed its own protocols to collect whole blood in K2EDTA tubes. For TCRbeta analysis, collaborators shipped samples as frozen whole blood, isolated PBMCs, or DNA extracted from either of those sample types. The immunoSEQ Assay, a bias-controlled multiplex PCR, was used to amplify TCRbeta CDR3 regions from genomic DNA. The paper's processing steps were these. The number of nucleated cells in each sample was estimated from the amplification of reference gene primers within the assay. To quantify the absolute abundance of each unique TCRbeta CDR3 rearrangement, sequence reads were collapsed and filtered. For each sample, productive Simpson clonality was calculated as the square root of Simpson's diversity index over productive rearrangements. TCRdb holds this immuneACCESS table with in-frame rearrangements only. Some clones are missing; in checked studies, unresolved V genes explain under half, and the rest has no known cause. Clone size and the V and J calls come from that table; the DNA yielded D and trimming. The sample table lists roughly 110,000 clones, 71% of them with a count of one. The ten largest clones take up 0.9% of the sample.

From its cysteine to its phenylalanine, the CDR3 spans 16 amino acids. The DNA shown is the 48-base CDR3, in frame from base 1. After removal of 3 bases from V and 0 bases from J, the junction retains 8 bases not matched to a gene. The germline V gene supplies CDR1 SGHRS and CDR2 YFSETQ. As regards this clone: No cognate antigen has been identified for it. No base qualities exist here, and no much larger clone lies one base off it.

The receptor was isolated from a human donor with acute or convalescent COVID-19. The donor label of this sample is uncertain. Sequenced: peripheral blood. The chain is made from TRBV5-1 and TRBJ1-1; 7 junctional bases match TRBD1. CDR3 sequence: CASSSGQVWMNTEAFF. The DNA is TGCGCCAGCAGCTCTGGACAGGTATGGATGAACACTGAAGCTTTCTTT.